The TCR beta chain under discussion was sequenced for a study of spatial heterogeneity in lung cancer. The V end was cut by 6 bases, the J end by 4 bases, with 10 bases between. Germline V gene sequence: CDR1 LGHNT, CDR2 FRNRAP. This CDR3 comprises 12 residues. This clonotype was detected ten times or more. Each TCR cDNA molecule carried a unique molecular identifier. One entry per CDR3 protein results from TCRdb running MiXCR on the 5' RACE reads. The data contain tens of thousands of distinct CDR3 sequences, roughly 3% of them singletons. As to time point: sample taken at primary tumor resection. The donor group consisted of around 77 patients who had untreated, early-stage non-small cell lung cancer. Sequencing was performed on whole RNA extracted from tumor and nontumor lung tissue, or from frozen PBMC, and the material was left unsorted.

This sequence was found in a male donor with early-stage non-small cell lung cancer. This rearrangement joins TRBV12-5 to TRBJ2-7; no firm D call. The sample consisted of normal lung tissue next to the tumor, taken at surgery. The CDR3, as DNA: TGTGCTAGTGGCCCGGGCCTTTACGAGCAGTACTTC. It specifies CASGPGLYEQYF.